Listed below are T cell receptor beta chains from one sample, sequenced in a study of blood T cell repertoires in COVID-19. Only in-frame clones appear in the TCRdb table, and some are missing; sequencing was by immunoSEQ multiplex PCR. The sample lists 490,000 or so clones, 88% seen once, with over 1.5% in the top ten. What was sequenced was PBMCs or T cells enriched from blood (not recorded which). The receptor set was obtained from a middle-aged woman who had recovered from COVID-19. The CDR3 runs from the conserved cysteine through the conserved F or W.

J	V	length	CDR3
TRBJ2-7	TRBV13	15	CASSLNSAGAYEQYF
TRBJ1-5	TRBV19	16	CASSIAPYRGNQPQHF
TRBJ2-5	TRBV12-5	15	CASGSGASGQETQYF
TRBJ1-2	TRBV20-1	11	CSAREGRGYTF
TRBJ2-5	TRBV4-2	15	CASSQDSMGLVPQYF
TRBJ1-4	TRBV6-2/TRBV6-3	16	CASSSGQTATNEKLFF
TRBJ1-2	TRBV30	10	CAFAQGSYTF
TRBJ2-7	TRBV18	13	CASSLHRAYEQYF
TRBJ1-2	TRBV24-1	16	CATSDSRRGGAEGYTF
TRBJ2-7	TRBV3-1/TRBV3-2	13	CASSQDPSGEQYF
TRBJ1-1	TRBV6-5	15	CASSYSTGRGTEAFF
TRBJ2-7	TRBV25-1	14	CASSEEQGRYEQYF
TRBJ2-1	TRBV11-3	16	CASSLFRDRAYNEQFF
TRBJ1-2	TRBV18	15	CASSPRLDRAYGYTF
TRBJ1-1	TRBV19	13	CASKELANTEAFF
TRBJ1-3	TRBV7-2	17	CASSLFLYSGTGNTIYF
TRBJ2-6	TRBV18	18	CASSPPGQRHSGANVLTF
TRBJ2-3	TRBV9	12	CASSTSADTQYF
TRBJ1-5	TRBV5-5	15	CASSLAGGPGWSQHF
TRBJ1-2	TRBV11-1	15	CASSLAGGGNYGYTF
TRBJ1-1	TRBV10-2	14	CASKAPGRDTEAFF
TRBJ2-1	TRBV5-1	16	CASSLLQGVPYNEQFF
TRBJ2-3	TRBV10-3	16	CAISESRDSSTDTQYF
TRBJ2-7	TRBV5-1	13	CASSQGSSYEQYF
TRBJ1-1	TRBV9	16	CASSASTGVRNTEAFF
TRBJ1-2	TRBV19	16	CASSIPGSGLWYGYTF
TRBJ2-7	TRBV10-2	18	CASREGMVLQYPSYEQYF
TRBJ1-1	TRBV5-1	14	CASSLSRVRTEAFF
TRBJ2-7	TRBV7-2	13	CASSLDPREEQYF
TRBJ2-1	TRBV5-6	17	CASSHGLAVESYNEQFF
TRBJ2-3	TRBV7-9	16	CASSPGRERVKDTQYF
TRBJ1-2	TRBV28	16	CASGTGTGEGNYGYTF
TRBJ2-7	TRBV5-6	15	CASSAGLAEAYEQYF
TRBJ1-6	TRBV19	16	CASSIDGGRLNSPLHF
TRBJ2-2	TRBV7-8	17	CASSFPRLAPNTGELFF
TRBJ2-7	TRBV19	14	CASSMGTGFYEQYF
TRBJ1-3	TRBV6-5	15	CASSISRGSGNTIYF
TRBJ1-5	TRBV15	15	CATSRDRQGGQPQHF
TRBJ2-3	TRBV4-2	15	CASSQGALGTDTQYF
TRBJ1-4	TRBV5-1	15	CASSPNRGTGEKLFF